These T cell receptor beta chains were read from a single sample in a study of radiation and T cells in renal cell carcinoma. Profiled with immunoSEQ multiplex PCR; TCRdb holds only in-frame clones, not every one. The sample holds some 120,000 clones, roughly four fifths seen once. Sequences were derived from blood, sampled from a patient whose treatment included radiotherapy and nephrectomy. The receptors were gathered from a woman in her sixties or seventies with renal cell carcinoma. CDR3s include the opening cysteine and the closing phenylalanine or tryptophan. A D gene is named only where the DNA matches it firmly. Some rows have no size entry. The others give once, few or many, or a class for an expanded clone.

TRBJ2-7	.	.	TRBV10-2	CASSETYEQYF	TGCGCCAGCAGTGAGACCTACGAGCAGTACTTC
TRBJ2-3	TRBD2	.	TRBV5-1	CASSLILGAGDSTDTQYF	TGCGCCAGCAGCTTGATTCTCGGAGCGGGGGATAGCACAGATACGCAGTATTTT
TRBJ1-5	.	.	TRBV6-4	CASGQHDSNQPQHF	TGTGCCAGCGGACAGCATGATAGCAATCAGCCCCAGCATTTT
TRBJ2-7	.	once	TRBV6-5	CASSYNRVDEQYF	TGTGCCAGCAGTTACAATCGGGTGGACGAGCAGTACTTC
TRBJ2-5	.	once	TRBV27	CASSFSLEDSTLKETQYF	TGTGCCAGCAGTTTCTCGCTTGAGGATTCCACTTTGAAAGAGACCCAGTACTTC
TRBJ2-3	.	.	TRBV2	CASSEARPDTQYF	TGTGCCAGCAGTGAAGCGCGCCCAGATACGCAGTATTTT
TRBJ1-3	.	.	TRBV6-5	CASSLDRRNTIYF	TGTGCCAGCAGCCTGGACAGACGAAACACCATATATTTT
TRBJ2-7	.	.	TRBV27	CASSHQRSYEQYF	TGTGCCAGCAGTCACCAGCGCTCCTACGAGCAGTACTTC
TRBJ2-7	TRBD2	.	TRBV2	CASSGATSGRVPYEQYF	TGTGCCAGCAGTGGCGCCACTAGCGGGAGGGTCCCCTACGAGCAGTACTTC
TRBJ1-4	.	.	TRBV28	CASSFPGEAEKLFF	TGTGCCAGCAGTTTTCCAGGGGAGGCTGAAAAACTGTTTTTT
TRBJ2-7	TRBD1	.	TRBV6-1	CASSESSTGIYEQYF	TGTGCCAGCAGTGAAAGTTCGACAGGGATATACGAGCAGTACTTC
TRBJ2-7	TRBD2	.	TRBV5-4	CASSLPSGRGEQYF	TGTGCCAGCAGCTTGCCTAGCGGGAGGGGTGAGCAGTACTTC
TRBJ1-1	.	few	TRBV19	CASSIDRRGTEAFF	TGTGCCAGTAGTATAGATCGGAGGGGCACTGAAGCTTTCTTT
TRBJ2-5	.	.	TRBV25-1	CASSELTGGGETQYF	TGTGCCAGCAGTGAGCTAACAGGAGGGGGAGAGACCCAGTACTTC
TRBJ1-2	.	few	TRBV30	CAWRTLGLLYGYTF	TGTGCCTGGAGGACCCTGGGACTGCTTTATGGCTACACCTTC
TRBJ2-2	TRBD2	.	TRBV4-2	CASSWTSGRTSAGELFF	TGTGCCAGCAGCTGGACTAGCGGGAGAACAAGCGCCGGGGAGCTGTTTTTT
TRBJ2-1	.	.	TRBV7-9	CASSLQDNEQFF	TGTGCCAGCAGCTTACAGGACAATGAGCAGTTCTTC
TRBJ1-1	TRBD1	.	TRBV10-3	CAISAVGQGGTEAFF	TGTGCCATCAGTGCGGTGGGACAGGGAGGGACTGAAGCTTTCTTT
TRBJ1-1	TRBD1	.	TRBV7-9	CASSLTGQGMNTEAFF	TGTGCCAGCAGCCTCACTGGACAGGGGATGAACACTGAAGCTTTCTTT
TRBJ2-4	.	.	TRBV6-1	CASRKGLGRENIQYF	TGTGCCAGCCGGAAGGGGCTGGGCAGGGAAAACATTCAGTACTTC
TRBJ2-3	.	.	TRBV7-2	CASSLNSGLGDTQYF	TGTGCCAGCAGTCTCAATTCAGGGTTAGGGGATACGCAGTATTTT
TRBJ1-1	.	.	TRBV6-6	CASSFDRLNTEAFF	TGTGCCAGCAGTTTCGACAGACTGAACACTGAAGCTTTCTTT
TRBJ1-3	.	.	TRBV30	CAWSVGESSGNTIYF	TGTGCCTGGAGTGTTGGGGAGAGCTCTGGAAACACCATATATTTT
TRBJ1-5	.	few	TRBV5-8	CASSPPSVAGPLGNQPQHF	TGTGCCAGCAGCCCCCCTTCGGTAGCAGGACCTTTGGGCAATCAGCCCCAGCATTTT
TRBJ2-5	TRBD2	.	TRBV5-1	CASSLMSGGAGETQYF	TGCGCCAGCAGCTTGATGAGCGGGGGGGCAGGAGAGACCCAGTACTTC
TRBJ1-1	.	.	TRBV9	CASSVGRMLLNTEAFF	TGTGCCAGCAGCGTAGGGAGGATGCTTCTGAACACTGAAGCTTTCTTT
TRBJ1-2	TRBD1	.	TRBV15	CATSRDLVGGDGYTF	TGTGCCACCAGCAGAGATCTAGTAGGGGGCGATGGCTACACCTTC
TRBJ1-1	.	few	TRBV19	CASSEYRDRTEAFF	TGTGCCAGTAGTGAATACAGGGACCGCACTGAAGCTTTCTTT
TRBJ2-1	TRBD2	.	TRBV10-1	CASSQPGLGSYNEQFF	TGCGCCAGCAGTCAGCCGGGACTAGGCTCCTACAATGAGCAGTTCTTC
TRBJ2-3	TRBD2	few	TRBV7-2	CASTSGEGWQRDTQYF	TGTGCCAGTACTAGCGGAGAGGGCTGGCAAAGAGATACGCAGTATTTT
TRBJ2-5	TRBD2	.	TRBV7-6	CASSRSSGETQYF	TGTGCCAGCAGCCGTTCTAGCGGAGAGACCCAGTACTTC
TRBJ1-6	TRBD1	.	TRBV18	CASSRTRDRNSPLHF	TGTGCCAGCTCACGGACCCGGGACAGGAATTCACCCCTCCACTTT
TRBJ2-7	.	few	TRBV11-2	CASSLVSYEQYF	TGTGCCAGCAGCTTAGTTTCCTACGAGCAGTACTTC
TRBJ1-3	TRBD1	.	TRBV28	CASIPSGLGTGGGNTIYF	TGTGCCAGCATCCCCTCGGGTTTGGGGACAGGGGGCGGAAACACCATATATTTT
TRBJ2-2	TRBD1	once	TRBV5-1	CASRLPTGWGTGELFF	TGCGCCAGCAGACTCCCGACAGGGTGGGGCACCGGGGAGCTGTTTTTT
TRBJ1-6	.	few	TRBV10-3	CAIRGSWGNSPLHF	TGTGCCATCAGGGGGTCATGGGGTAATTCACCCCTCCACTTT
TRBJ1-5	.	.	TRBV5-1	CASSPGHQNQPQHF	TGCGCCAGCAGCCCGGGACACCAGAATCAGCCCCAGCATTTT
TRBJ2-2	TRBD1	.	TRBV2	CATDRGGAGELFF	TGTGCCACGGACAGGGGTGGGGCCGGGGAGCTGTTTTTT
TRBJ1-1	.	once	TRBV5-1	CASSENPRAFAEAFF	TGCGCCAGCAGCGAAAACCCCAGGGCGTTCGCTGAAGCTTTCTTT
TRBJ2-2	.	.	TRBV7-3	CASSPTVNTGELFF	TGTGCCAGCAGCCCGACAGTGAACACCGGGGAGCTGTTTTTT
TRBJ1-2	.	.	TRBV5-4	CASSLAETGDYGYTF	TGTGCCAGCAGCTTGGCCGAGACAGGTGACTATGGCTACACCTTC
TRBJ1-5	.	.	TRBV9	CASSVGVQGNQPQHF	TGTGCCAGCAGCGTAGGAGTACAGGGTAATCAGCCCCAGCATTTT
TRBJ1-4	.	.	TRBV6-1	CASRDNEKLFF	TGTGCCAGCAGAGATAATGAAAAACTGTTTTTT
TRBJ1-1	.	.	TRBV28	CASSSPTLQLEAFF	TGTGCCAGCAGTTCCCCAACTTTACAGCTTGAAGCTTTCTTT
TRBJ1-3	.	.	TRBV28	CASRPYRRAGNTIYF	TGTGCCAGCAGGCCCTATAGAAGAGCTGGAAACACCATATATTTT
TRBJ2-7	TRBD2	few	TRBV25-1	CASSGGLASVYEQYF	TGTGCCAGCAGTGGGGGACTAGCGTCCGTCTACGAGCAGTACTTC
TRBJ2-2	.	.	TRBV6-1	CASSPEGTGELFF	TGTGCCAGCAGTCCAGAGGGGACCGGGGAGCTGTTTTTT
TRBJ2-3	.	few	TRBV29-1	CSVGDLYSGDTQYF	TGCAGCGTTGGGGATCTTTATTCAGGGGATACGCAGTATTTT
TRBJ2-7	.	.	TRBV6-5	CASSYQADPSYEQYF	TGTGCCAGCAGTTACCAGGCAGATCCCTCCTACGAGCAGTACTTC
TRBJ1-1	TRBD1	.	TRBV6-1	CASSDPGQGYTEAFF	TGTGCCAGCAGTGACCCGGGACAGGGGTACACTGAAGCTTTCTTT
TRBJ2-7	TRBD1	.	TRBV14	CASSRDRDGSDEQYF	TGTGCCAGCAGCCGGGACAGGGACGGATCGGACGAGCAGTACTTC
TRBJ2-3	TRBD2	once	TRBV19	CASSIVLAGTDTQYF	TGTGCCAGTAGTATAGTACTAGCGGGCACAGATACGCAGTATTTT
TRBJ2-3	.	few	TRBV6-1	CASSESSGTLTDTQYF	TGTGCCAGCAGTGAAAGCTCAGGTACCCTCACAGATACGCAGTATTTT
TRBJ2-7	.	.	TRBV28	CASSSADRLGAKQYF	TGTGCCAGCAGTTCTGCTGATCGGCTGGGGGCGAAGCAGTACTTC
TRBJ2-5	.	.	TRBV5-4	CASSPAGGVWETQYF	TGTGCCAGCAGCCCGGCGGGCGGGGTCTGGGAGACCCAGTACTTC
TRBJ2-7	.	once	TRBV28	CASSLNSYEQYF	TGTGCCAGCAGCTTAAACTCCTACGAGCAGTACTTC
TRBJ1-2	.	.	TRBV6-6	CASSPSLGNYGYTF	TGTGCCAGCAGTCCCTCCTTGGGGAACTATGGCTACACCTTC